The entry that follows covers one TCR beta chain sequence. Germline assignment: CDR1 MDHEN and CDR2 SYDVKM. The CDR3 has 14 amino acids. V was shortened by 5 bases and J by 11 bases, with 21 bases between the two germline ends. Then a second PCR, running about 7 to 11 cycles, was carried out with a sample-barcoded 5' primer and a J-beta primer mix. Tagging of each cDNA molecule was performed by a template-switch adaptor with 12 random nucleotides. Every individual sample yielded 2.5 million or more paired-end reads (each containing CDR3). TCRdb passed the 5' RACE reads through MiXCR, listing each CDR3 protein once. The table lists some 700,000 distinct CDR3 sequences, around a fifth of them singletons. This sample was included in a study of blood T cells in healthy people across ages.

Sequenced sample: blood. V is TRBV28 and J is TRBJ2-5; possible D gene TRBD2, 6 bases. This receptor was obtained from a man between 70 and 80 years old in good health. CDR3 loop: CASSTPTGDSEQYF. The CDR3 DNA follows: TGTGCCAGCAGTACACCGACGGGGGATTCGGAGCAGTACTTC. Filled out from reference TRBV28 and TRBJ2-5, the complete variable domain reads DVKVTQSSRYLVKRTGEKVFLECVQDMDHENMFWYRQDPGLGLRLIYFSYDVKMKEKGDIPEGYSVSREKKERFSLILESASTNQTSMYLCASSTPTGDSEQYFGPGTRLLVL.